This T cell receptor (beta chain) was profiled in a study of shared clonotypes between healthy human individuals. Overall study results and limits: Among a few donors, about 5% of naive CD4 clonotypes were found in common.

Deep-level assay runs were performed. The table came from immunoSEQ multiplex PCR; TCRdb's copy has only in-frame clones and leaves some out. The profile covers roughly 1,600,000 clones, with approximately 98.5% appearing a single time and 0.36% taken by the ten largest. About this clone: Antigen specificity is unknown.

Sequencing was performed on naive CD4+ T cells sorted from blood. The subset: CD45RA+ positively selected. The origin of this receptor is a man in his thirties or forties in good health.

CDR3 in amino acids: CASSYYRTGLGDTQYF. CDR3 sequence (DNA): TGTGCCAGCAGTTACTACCGGACAGGCCTGGGAGATACGCAGTATTTT. This chain connects TRBV6-5 to TRBJ2-3, with 7 bases matching TRBD1. V lost 1 base to trimming and J lost 5 bases; unmatched junction nucleotides: 9. The CDR3 has 16 residues. Germline V lookup: CDR1 MNHEY, CDR2 SVGAGI.